Listed below are T cell receptor beta chains from one sample, sequenced in a study of blood T cell repertoires in COVID-19. Repertoires were generated with immunoSEQ multiplex PCR, while TCRdb's copy carries only in-frame clones and drops some. The sample consists of some 120,000 clones, 60% to 80% of them appearing once. Source material: peripheral blood. The origin of the receptors is a human donor in a cohort sampled during active COVID-19. Both conserved end residues are part of each CDR3. The order of the fields is D gene, V gene, J gene, clone size, CDR3 protein, CDR3 DNA. A D gene is named only where the DNA matches it firmly. The size of a clone is reported for some rows only, either as once, few or many, or as a class for expanded clones.

TRBD1	TRBV4-2	TRBJ1-1	NA	CASSQDLGQGWTEAFF	TGTGCCAGCAGCCAAGATCTAGGACAGGGATGGACTGAAGCTTTCTTT
TRBD1	TRBV15	TRBJ1-1	NA	CATSRDSGTEASEAFF	TGTGCCACCAGCAGAGACTCCGGGACAGAGGCATCTGAAGCTTTCTTT
TRBD1	TRBV28	TRBJ1-4	once	CASSSTGGGANEKLFF	TGTGCCAGCAGTTCCACAGGGGGCGGGGCTAATGAAAAACTGTTTTTT
NA	TRBV6-1	TRBJ1-3	NA	CASSEAVAGGNTIYF	TGTGCCAGCAGTGAAGCAGTGGCGGGAGGAAACACCATATATTTT
NA	TRBV10-3	TRBJ2-7	NA	CASKDGGVVYEQYF	TGTGCCAGCAAAGACGGAGGCGTAGTCTACGAGCAGTACTTC
NA	TRBV11-1	TRBJ2-7	NA	CASSLDGGEQYF	TGTGCCAGCAGCTTAGACGGGGGCGAGCAGTACTTC
NA	TRBV30	TRBJ2-6	once	CASTGSSLISSGANVLTF	TGTGCCTCGACAGGATCTTCTTTAATCTCCTCTGGGGCCAACGTCCTGACTTTC
TRBD1	TRBV3-1/TRBV3-2	TRBJ1-6	NA	CASSQDFSGGSPLHF	TGTGCCAGCAGCCAAGATTTCTCAGGGGGATCACCCCTCCACTTT
NA	TRBV19	TRBJ1-5	NA	CASKTSNQPQHF	TGTGCCAGTAAGACAAGCAATCAGCCCCAGCATTTT
NA	TRBV5-6	TRBJ1-1	NA	CASSHRQTLNTEAFF	TGTGCCAGCAGCCACCGACAGACATTGAACACTGAAGCTTTCTTT
NA	TRBV7-8	TRBJ1-2	NA	CASSLRGPGSGYTF	TGTGCCAGCAGCTTGAGGGGTCCCGGGAGTGGCTACACCTTC
TRBD1	TRBV20-1	TRBJ2-7	once	CSPGQGNEQYF	TGCAGTCCCGGACAGGGTAACGAGCAGTACTTC
TRBD1	TRBV6-5	TRBJ1-1	once	CASSYGTGGTEAFF	TGTGCCAGCAGTTACGGGACAGGGGGCACTGAAGCTTTCTTT